These 32 T cell receptor beta chains were all obtained from the same sample, sequenced in a study of shared clonotypes between healthy human individuals. Data came from immunoSEQ multiplex PCR; TCRdb stores just in-frame clones and leaves some out. The sample has roughly 2.5 million clones; approximately 94% are singletons. What was sequenced was naive CD4+ T cells sorted from blood. The subset is: CD45RA+ positively selected. These receptors were collected from a man between 18 and 35 years old in good health.

CDR3 region: CASRSRQGGHYGYTF. CDR3 DNA sequence: TGTGCCAGCAGGTCGAGGCAGGGAGGACATTATGGCTACACCTTC. The V call is TRBV28, the J call TRBJ1-2; a possible D gene is TRBD1 (5 bases). Per the germline V gene, CDR1 is MDHEN and CDR2 is SYDVKM. The CDR3 contains 15 residues. Trimming pared 6 bases from V and 5 bases from J, leaving 19 bases between.

The chain employs TRBV7-9 and TRBJ1-1, with TRBD1 matching over 9 bases. The ends lost 5 bases at V and 8 bases at J; junction bases unmatched: 9. This CDR3 has 14 residues. Per the germline V gene, CDR1 is SEHNR and CDR2 is FQNEAQ (reference sequence). The CDR3 DNA reads as TGTGCCAGCAGCCCGACAGGGGGTCCACGAGAAGCTTTCTTT. It translates to CASSPTGGPREAFF.

The V call is TRBV10-3, the J call TRBJ1-1, with TRBD1 matching 7 bases. The CDR3 consists of 12 residues. The trim removed 8 bases at V and 4 bases at J, leaving 4 bases unmatched. Germline V gene lookup returns CDR1 ENHRY and CDR2 SYGVKD. In nucleotides, the CDR3 is TGTGCCATCGGACAGGATGTCACTGAAGCTTTCTTT. It codes for CAIGQDVTEAFF.

This clone was detected a few times. Other nucleotide sequences in the sample specify the same CDR3. The V call is TRBV27, the J call TRBJ1-2; TRBD1 matches at 7 bases. Per germline, CDR1 MNHEY and CDR2 SMNVEV (reference sequence). The CDR3 totals 13 residues. Losses at the gene ends were 6 bases for V and 4 bases for J; bases not matched to a gene: 5. The CDR3 DNA reads TGTGCCAGCAGCCTGACAGGGTCCTATGGCTACACCTTC. It specifies CASSLTGSYGYTF.

This rearrangement joins TRBV5-1 to TRBJ1-5; D gene unclear. This CDR3 has 13 residues. The germline gives CDR1 SGHRS, CDR2 YFSETQ. V was pared by 0 bases and J by 5 bases, with 6 bases between. The CDR3 coding sequence is TGCGCCAGCAGCTTGGGAATGGATCAGCCCCAGCATTTT. Translation gives CASSLGMDQPQHF.

V usage is TRBV5-5 and J usage is TRBJ2-5, with D perhaps given as TRBD1 or TRBD2 (5 bases each). The CDR3 spans 13 residues. The V gene's germline CDR1 is SGHKS and CDR2 YYEKEE (reference sequence). V lost 6 bases to trimming and J lost 1 base, with 10 bases between them. The CDR3 region is CASNAGTQETQYF. The CDR3 DNA reads TGTGCCAGCAACGCCGGGACCCAAGAGACCCAGTACTTC. Full variable domain (remainder filled in from reference TRBV5-5 and TRBJ2-5): DAGVTQSPTHLIKTRGQQVTLRCSPISGHKSVSWYQQVLGQGPQFIFQYYEKEERGRGNFPDRFSARQFPNYSSELNVNALLLGDSALYLCASNAGTQETQYFGPGTRLLVL.

The chain couples TRBV5-4 to TRBJ1-5, with D unresolved. The germline V gene encodes CDR1 SGHNT and CDR2 YYREEE (reference sequence). The CDR3 covers 14 residues. Trimming shortened V by 3 bases and J by 4 bases, and 11 bases separated the two germline ends. The CDR3 DNA follows: TGTGCCAGCAGCTCAGGAGTGGGGAATCAGCCCCAGCATTTT. Amino acids: CASSSGVGNQPQHF.

This chain connects TRBV5-1 to TRBJ2-3; the match to TRBD1 covers 9 bases. The CDR3 consists of 15 residues. In germline, CDR1 is SGHRS, CDR2 YFSETQ. V gave up 5 bases and J gave up 5 bases; unmatched junction bases: 9. In DNA, the CDR3 is TGCGCCAGCAGATTCCGGGACAGGGCATTAGATACGCAGTATTTT. It encodes CASRFRDRALDTQYF.

V is TRBV18 and J is TRBJ2-6; 7 nucleotides match TRBD1. Germline V gene data show CDR1 as KGHSH and CDR2 as LQKENI. The CDR3 contains 19 residues. With 3 bases clipped from V and 0 bases from J, the junction kept 11 bases outside the gene matches. Here the CDR3 DNA reads TGTGCCAGCTCACCGCTACAGGGGTTCCCCATCTCTGGGGCCAACGTCCTGACTTTC. Translating gives CASSPLQGFPISGANVLTF.

The V call is TRBV6-6, the J call TRBJ1-2; TRBD1 might be the D (5 bases). This CDR3 has 13 amino acids. V was shortened by 2 bases and J by 7 bases, with 11 bases between the two germline ends. Per the germline V gene, CDR1 is MNHNY and CDR2 is SVGAGI (reference sequence). The CDR3 DNA sequence: TGTGCCAGCAGTTACCGGGAAGGGGTTGGCTACACCTTC. It translates to CASSYREGVGYTF.

The chain combines TRBV6-1 with TRBJ2-2, with 16 bases fitting TRBD2. The V gene's germline CDR1 is MNHNS and CDR2 SASEGT. This CDR3 comprises 15 residues. After removal of 7 bases from V and 9 bases from J, the junction contained 5 bases not matched to a gene. The CDR3 region has the DNA TGTGCCAGCACCGGGACTAGCGGGGGGGCCCGGGAGCTGTTTTTT. Protein: CASTGTSGGARELFF.

V usage is TRBV7-2 and J usage is TRBJ2-1; the D gene is possibly TRBD2 (5 bases). Germline values: CDR1 SGHTA, CDR2 FQGNSA. Trimming shortened V by 5 bases and J by 5 bases, and 16 bases separated the two germline ends. The CDR3 covers 15 residues. CDR3 protein: CASSTSVSGNNEQFF. The CDR3 DNA reads as TGTGCCAGCAGCACCAGCGTGTCGGGGAACAATGAGCAGTTCTTC.

The chain has TRBV21-1 and TRBJ1-2; TRBD1 was called by the table and not checked on the DNA. TRBV21-1 counts as a pseudogene. CDR3 size: 15 residues. CDR3 DNA sequence: TGTGCCAGCAGCAAATCAAACAGGCACGTACATGGCTACACCTTC. Amino acid sequence: CASSKSNRHVHGYTF.

The rearrangement uses TRBV5-8 and TRBJ2-5, with D possibly matching TRBD2 (6 bases). This CDR3 region has 14 residues. Between the trimmed V and J ends, which lost 4 bases and 1 base, there was a span of 11 bases. The germline V gene encodes CDR1 SGHTS and CDR2 YDEGEE. This CDR3 reads CASSLGTSQETQYF. CDR3 sequence (DNA): TGTGCCAGCAGCCTTGGGACTTCCCAAGAGACCCAGTACTTC. Supplemented by reference TRBV5-8 and TRBJ2-5, the full variable domain reads EAGVTQSPTHLIKTRGQQATLRCSPISGHTSVYWYQQALGLGLQFLLWYDEGEERNRGNFPPRFSGRQFPNYSSELNVNALELEDSALYLCASSLGTSQETQYFGPGTRLLVL.

The V gene is TRBV7-9, the J gene TRBJ1-5; no clear D. V was pared by 1 base and J by 7 bases, with 14 bases between. CDR1 and CDR2 from the germline V gene are SEHNR and FQNEAQ (reference sequence). The CDR3 has 15 residues. The CDR3, as DNA: TGTGCCAGCAGCTTAGATGGGGTTTCTGAGCAGCCCCAGCATTTT. Translating gives CASSLDGVSEQPQHF.

This rearrangement joins TRBV6-4 to TRBJ1-4, with D possibly matching TRBD1 (6 bases). The CDR3 consists of 17 residues. The germline CDR1 and CDR2 sequences are MRHNA and SNTAGT. Deletions cut 1 base from V and 5 bases from J, with 17 bases between. CDR3 DNA: TGTGCCAGCAGTGACTATCCCCCCCAGGGGTTGAATGAAAAACTGTTTTTT. Its translation: CASSDYPPQGLNEKLFF.

V and J are TRBV5-1 and TRBJ1-1; D perhaps matches TRBD1 (5 bases). The CDR3 has 16 amino acids. The V gene's germline CDR1 is SGHRS and CDR2 YFSETQ. Between the trimmed V and J ends, which lost 0 bases and 0 bases, there was a span of 12 bases. In DNA, the CDR3 is TGCGCCAGCAGCTTGGGTCAGGGACGCATGAACACTGAAGCTTTCTTT. It yields the protein CASSLGQGRMNTEAFF.

This clone appeared a single time. V and J are TRBV9 and TRBJ2-7; the match to TRBD1 covers 7 bases. Germline values: CDR1 SGDLS, CDR2 YYNGEE. Trimming removed 0 bases from V and 4 bases from J; junction bases left unmatched: 7. This CDR3 is 15 amino acids long. The DNA of the CDR3 is TGTGCCAGCAGCGTAGCCGGGACAGACTTTTACGAGCAGTACTTC. Translating it yields CASSVAGTDFYEQYF.

This chain connects TRBV19 to TRBJ2-2, with D unresolved. Germline lookup yields CDR1 LNHDA and CDR2 SQIVND (reference sequence). Trimming removed 5 bases at V and 5 bases at J, with 12 bases between. This CDR3 comprises 14 residues. The CDR3 DNA follows: TGTGCCAGTAGTGCCGACACGAGAACCGGGGAGCTGTTTTTT. Encoded protein: CASSADTRTGELFF.

The rearrangement links TRBV9 to TRBJ1-2; D is possibly TRBD1 (5 bases). CDR3 length: 15 amino acids. V was cut by 0 bases and J by 3 bases, with 12 bases left in between. Germline V gene sequence: CDR1 SGDLS, CDR2 YYNGEE. CDR3 loop: CASSVERGRDYGYTF. CDR3 DNA: TGTGCCAGCAGCGTAGAGAGGGGAAGAGACTATGGCTACACCTTC.

The chain combines TRBV28 with TRBJ1-2; 11 bases line up with TRBD1. J lost 7 bases, V lost 3 bases, and 4 bases had no gene match. This CDR3 is 14 amino acids long. Germline V gene sequence: CDR1 MDHEN, CDR2 SYDVKM. The CDR3 reads CASSFLGQGGGYTF. The CDR3, as DNA: TGTGCCAGCAGTTTCTTGGGACAGGGGGGTGGCTACACCTTC.

The chain combines TRBV7-2 with TRBJ2-7; 8 nucleotides match TRBD1. The CDR3 has 15 residues. Germline loops: CDR1 SGHTA, CDR2 FQGNSA. The V gene end was trimmed by 4 bases and the J gene end by 4 bases; junction bases not matched to a gene: 9. This CDR3 is CASSSPWDRRYEQYF. CDR3 nucleotide sequence: TGTGCCAGCAGCTCTCCCTGGGACAGGAGGTACGAGCAGTACTTC.

Remarks on this clone: Different DNA sequences within this sample yield the same CDR3. This chain joins TRBV7-9 and TRBJ1-5, with D maybe TRBD1 (5 bases). Germline V gives CDR1 SEHNR, CDR2 FQNEAQ (reference sequence). The CDR3 spans 15 residues. Trimming removed 5 bases at V and 2 bases at J, with 13 bases between. The CDR3 bases are TGTGCCAGCAGCACCCAGGGTTCTGGCAATCAGCCCCAGCATTTT. Amino acids: CASSTQGSGNQPQHF.

This clone was counted a single time. The chain carries TRBV13 and TRBJ2-1; 10 bases line up with TRBD2. Losses at the gene ends were 5 bases for V and 9 bases for J; bases not matched to a gene: 7. This CDR3 contains 14 residues. The germline CDR1 and CDR2 sequences are PRHDT and FYEKMQ (reference sequence). CDR3 sequence: CASSTLAGAFEQFF. The CDR3 coding sequence is TGTGCCAGCAGCACTCTAGCGGGGGCGTTTGAGCAGTTCTTC.

The chain combines TRBV7-8 with TRBJ1-1; unclear D gene. The germline V and J ends were trimmed by 1 base and 10 bases, with 16 bases remaining between them. The CDR3 runs 14 residues. CDR1 SGHVS and CDR2 FQNEAQ come from the germline V gene. The CDR3 nucleotides are TGTGCCAGCAGCTTAGAGCGGACCGAACTTTCAGCTTTCTTT. It encodes CASSLERTELSAFF.

V gene TRBV6-1 combines with J gene TRBJ2-7; 9 bases are a match to TRBD1. The CDR3 consists of 16 residues. Per germline, CDR1 MNHNS and CDR2 SASEGT. J lost 3 bases, V lost 4 bases, and 10 bases had no gene match. In nucleotides, the CDR3 is TGTGCCAGCAGTGCGACAGGGGGTTTAGGTAACTACGAGCAGTACTTC. Protein: CASSATGGLGNYEQYF.

V and J are TRBV7-9 and TRBJ2-1; a weak D match, TRBD1 (6 bases). The CDR3 spans 15 residues. Germline V gene sequence: CDR1 SEHNR, CDR2 FQNEAQ (reference sequence). Trimming removed 4 bases from V and 3 bases from J, with 13 bases in between. The CDR3 reads CASSSTGLGYNEQFF. In DNA form, the CDR3 reads TGTGCCAGCAGCTCAACAGGGTTAGGCTACAATGAGCAGTTCTTC. The full variable domain, in which reference TRBV7-9 and TRBJ2-1 provide the parts outside the CDR3, is DTGVSQNPRHKITKRGQNVTFRCDPISEHNRLYWYRQTLGQGPEFLTYFQNEAQLEKSRLLSDRFSAERPKGSFSTLEIQRTEQGDSAMYLCASSSTGLGYNEQFFGPGTRLTVL.

The chain carries TRBV5-1 and TRBJ1-4, with a tentative D call TRBD1 (5 bases). There are 16 residues in the CDR3. Trimming cost V 4 bases and J 7 bases, with 20 bases left between them. The germline CDR1 and CDR2 sequences are SGHRS and YFSETQ. The CDR3 bases are TGCGCCAGCAGCCCAAGGCCGGGGCTAGAGGTTGAAAAACTGTTTTTT. It is translated as CASSPRPGLEVEKLFF.

This clone was detected a few times. A read error may produce the germline difference seen at one junction end. V gene TRBV7-7 combines with J gene TRBJ2-2; perhaps TRBD1 as D (5 bases). The germline gives CDR1 SSHAT, CDR2 FNYEAQ (reference sequence). CDR3 length: 14 amino acids. The chain's CDR3 is CASSYDRNTGELFF. The CDR3, as DNA: TGTGCTAGCAGCTACGACAGGAACACCGGGGAGCTGTTTTTT.

Notes on this clone: Additional DNA sequences in this sample encode the identical CDR3. CDR3 loop: CAWSVGLAGGETQYF. The CDR3 nucleotides read TGTGCCTGGAGTGTAGGGCTAGCGGGAGGAGAGACCCAGTACTTC. The chain joins TRBV30 to TRBJ2-5, with 11 nucleotides matching TRBD2. The CDR3 loop spans 15 amino acids. Germline trimming cut 0 bases from V and 4 bases from J; bases unmatched to any gene: 4. The V gene's germline CDR1 is GTSNPN and CDR2 SVGIG (reference sequence).

This clone occurred once. The chain employs TRBV10-3 and TRBJ1-5, with a possible D match to TRBD1 (6 bases). The CDR3 covers 14 residues. Germline V gene lookup returns CDR1 ENHRY and CDR2 SYGVKD. V lost 6 bases to trimming and J lost 1 base, with 10 bases between them. CDR3 bases: TGTGCCATCAGCCCCGGGACAAGCAATCAGCCCCAGCATTTT. This codes for CAISPGTSNQPQHF.

The chain couples TRBV6-5 to TRBJ2-7; D is ambiguous. CDR1 and CDR2 from the germline V gene are MNHEY and SVGAGI. This CDR3 comprises 11 residues. Trimming cost V 5 bases and J 7 bases, with 9 bases left between them. The DNA for the CDR3 is TGTGCCAGCAGTGAAGCGCGGGAGCAGTACTTC. Translation: CASSEAREQYF.